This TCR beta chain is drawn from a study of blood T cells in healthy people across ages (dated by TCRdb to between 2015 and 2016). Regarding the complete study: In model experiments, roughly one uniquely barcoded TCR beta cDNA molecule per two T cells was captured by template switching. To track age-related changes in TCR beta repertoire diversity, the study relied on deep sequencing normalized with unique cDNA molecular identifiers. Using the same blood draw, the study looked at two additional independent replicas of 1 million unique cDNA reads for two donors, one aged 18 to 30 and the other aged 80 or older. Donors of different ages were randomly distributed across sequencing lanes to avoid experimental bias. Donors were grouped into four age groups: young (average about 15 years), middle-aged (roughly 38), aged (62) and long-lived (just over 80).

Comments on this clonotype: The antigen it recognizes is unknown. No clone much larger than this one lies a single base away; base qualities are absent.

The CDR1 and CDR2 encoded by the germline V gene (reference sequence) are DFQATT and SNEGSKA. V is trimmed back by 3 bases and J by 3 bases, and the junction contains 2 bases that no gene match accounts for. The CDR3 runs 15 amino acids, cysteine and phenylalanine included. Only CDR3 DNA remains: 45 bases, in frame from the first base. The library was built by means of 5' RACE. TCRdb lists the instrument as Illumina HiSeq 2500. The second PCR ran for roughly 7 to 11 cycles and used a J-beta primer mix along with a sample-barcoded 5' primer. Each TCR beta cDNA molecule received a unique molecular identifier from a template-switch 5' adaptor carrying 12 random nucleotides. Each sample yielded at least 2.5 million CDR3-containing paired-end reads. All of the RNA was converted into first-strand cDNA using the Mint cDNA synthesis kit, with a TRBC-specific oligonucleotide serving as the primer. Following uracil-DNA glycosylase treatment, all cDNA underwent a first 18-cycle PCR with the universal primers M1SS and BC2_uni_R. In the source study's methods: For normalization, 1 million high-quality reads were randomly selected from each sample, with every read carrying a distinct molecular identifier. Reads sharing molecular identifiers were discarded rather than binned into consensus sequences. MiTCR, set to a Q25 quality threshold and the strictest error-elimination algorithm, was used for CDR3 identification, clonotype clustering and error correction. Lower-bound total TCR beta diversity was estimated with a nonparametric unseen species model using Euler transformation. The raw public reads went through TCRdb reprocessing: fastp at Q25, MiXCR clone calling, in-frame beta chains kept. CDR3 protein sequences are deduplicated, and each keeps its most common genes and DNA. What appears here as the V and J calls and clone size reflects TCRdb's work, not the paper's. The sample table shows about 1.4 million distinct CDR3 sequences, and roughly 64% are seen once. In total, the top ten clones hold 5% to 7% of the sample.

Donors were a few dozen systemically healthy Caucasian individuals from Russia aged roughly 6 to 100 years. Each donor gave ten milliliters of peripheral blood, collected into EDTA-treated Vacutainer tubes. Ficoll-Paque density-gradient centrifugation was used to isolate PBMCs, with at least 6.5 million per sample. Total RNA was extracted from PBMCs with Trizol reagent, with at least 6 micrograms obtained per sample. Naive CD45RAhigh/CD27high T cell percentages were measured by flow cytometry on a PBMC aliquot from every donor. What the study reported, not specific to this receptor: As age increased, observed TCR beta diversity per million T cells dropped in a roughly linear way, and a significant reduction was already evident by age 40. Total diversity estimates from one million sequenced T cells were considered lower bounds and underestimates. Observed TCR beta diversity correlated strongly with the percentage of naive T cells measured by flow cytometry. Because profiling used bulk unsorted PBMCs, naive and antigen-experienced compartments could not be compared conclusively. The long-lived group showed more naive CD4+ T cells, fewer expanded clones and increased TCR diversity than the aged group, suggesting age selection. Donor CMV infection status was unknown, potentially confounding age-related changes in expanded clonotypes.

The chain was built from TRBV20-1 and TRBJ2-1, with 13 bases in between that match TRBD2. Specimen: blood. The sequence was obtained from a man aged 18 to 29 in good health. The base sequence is TGCAGTGCTAGGAGACTAGCGGGAGGCTACAATGAGCAGTTCTTC. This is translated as CSARRLAGGYNEQFF.